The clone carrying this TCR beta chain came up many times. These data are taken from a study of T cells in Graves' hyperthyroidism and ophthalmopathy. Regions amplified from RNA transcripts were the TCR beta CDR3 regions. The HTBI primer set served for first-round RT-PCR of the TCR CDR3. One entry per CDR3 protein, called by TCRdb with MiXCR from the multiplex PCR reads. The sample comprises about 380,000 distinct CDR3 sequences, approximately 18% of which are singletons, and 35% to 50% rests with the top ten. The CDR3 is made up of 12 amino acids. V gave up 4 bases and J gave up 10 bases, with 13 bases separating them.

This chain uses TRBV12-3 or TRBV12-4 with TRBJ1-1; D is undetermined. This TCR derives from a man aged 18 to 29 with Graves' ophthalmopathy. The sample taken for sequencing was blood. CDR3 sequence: CASSSDPPAAFF. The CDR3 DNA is TGTGCCAGCAGTTCTGACCCTCCGGCAGCTTTCTTT.